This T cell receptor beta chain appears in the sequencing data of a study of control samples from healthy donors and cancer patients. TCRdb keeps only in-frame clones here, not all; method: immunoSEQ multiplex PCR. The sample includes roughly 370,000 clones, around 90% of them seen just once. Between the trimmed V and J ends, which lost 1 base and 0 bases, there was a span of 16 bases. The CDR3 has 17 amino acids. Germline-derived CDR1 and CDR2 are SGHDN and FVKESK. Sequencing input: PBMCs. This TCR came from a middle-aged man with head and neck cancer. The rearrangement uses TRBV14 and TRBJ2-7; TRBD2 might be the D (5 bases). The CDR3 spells CASSQGILRDFSYEQYF. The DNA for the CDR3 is TGTGCCAGCAGCCAAGGAATTCTACGGGATTTCTCCTACGAGCAGTACTTC.